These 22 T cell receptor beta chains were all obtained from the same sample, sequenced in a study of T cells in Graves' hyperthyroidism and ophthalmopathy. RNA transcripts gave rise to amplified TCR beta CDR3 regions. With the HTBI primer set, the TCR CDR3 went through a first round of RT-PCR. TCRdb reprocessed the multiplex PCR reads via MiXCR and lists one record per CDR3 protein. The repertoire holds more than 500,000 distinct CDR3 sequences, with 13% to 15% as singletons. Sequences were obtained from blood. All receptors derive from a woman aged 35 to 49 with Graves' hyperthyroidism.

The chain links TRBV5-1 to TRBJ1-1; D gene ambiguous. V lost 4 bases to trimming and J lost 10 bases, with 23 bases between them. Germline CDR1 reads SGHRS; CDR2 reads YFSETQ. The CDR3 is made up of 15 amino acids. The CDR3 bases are TGCGCCAGCAGCCGTGCCATAAATCCCACTGACGGAGCTTTCTTT. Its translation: CASSRAINPTDGAFF.

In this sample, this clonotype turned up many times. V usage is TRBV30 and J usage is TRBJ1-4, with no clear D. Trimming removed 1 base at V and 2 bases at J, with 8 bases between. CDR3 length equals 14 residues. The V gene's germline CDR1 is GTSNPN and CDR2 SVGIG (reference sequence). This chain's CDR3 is CAWSGSTTNEKLFF. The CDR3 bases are TGTGCCTGGAGTGGGTCAACGACTAATGAAAAACTGTTTTTT.

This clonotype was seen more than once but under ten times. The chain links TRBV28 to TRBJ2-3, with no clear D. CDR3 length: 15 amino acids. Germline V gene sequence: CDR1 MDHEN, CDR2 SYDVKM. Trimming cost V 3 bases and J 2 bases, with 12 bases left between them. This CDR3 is CASSLTQTLTDTQYF. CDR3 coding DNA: TGTGCCAGCAGTTTGACCCAAACCCTCACAGATACGCAGTATTTT. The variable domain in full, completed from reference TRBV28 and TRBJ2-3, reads DVKVTQSSRYLVKRTGEKVFLECVQDMDHENMFWYRQDPGLGLRLIYFSYDVKMKEKGDIPEGYSVSREKKERFSLILESASTNQTSMYLCASSLTQTLTDTQYFGPGTRLTVL.

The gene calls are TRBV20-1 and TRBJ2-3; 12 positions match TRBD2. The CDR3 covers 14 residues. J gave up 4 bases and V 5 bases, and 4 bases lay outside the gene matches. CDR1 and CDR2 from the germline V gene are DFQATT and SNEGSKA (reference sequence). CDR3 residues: CSAPRTSGADTQYF. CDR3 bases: TGCAGTGCTCCCCGGACTAGCGGGGCAGATACGCAGTATTTT.

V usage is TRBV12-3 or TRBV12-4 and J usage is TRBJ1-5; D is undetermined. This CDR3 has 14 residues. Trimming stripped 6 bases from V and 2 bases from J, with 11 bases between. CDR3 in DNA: TGTGCCAGCAGCCTGTCCGTGGGCAATCAGCCCCAGCATTTT. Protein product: CASSLSVGNQPQHF.

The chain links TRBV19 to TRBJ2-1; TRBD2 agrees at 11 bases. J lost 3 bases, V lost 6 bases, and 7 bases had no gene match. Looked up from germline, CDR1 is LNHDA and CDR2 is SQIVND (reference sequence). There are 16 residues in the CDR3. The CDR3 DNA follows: TGTGCCAGTAGGCCGGGGACTAGCGGATTCTACAATGAGCAGTTCTTC. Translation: CASRPGTSGFYNEQFF.

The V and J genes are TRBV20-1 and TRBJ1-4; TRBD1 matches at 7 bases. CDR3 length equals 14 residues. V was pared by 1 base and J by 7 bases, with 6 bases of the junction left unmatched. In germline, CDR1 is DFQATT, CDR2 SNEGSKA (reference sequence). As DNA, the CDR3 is TGCAGTGCTAGAGTACGTCAGGGGGGTGAAAAACTGTTTTTT. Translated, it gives CSARVRQGGEKLFF.

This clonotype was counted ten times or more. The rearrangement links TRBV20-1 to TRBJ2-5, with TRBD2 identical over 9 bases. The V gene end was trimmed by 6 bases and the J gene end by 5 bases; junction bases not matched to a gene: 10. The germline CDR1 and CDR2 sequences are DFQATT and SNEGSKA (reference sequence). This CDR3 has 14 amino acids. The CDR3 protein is CSASDFSGSETQYF. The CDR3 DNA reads TGCAGTGCCTCCGACTTTAGCGGGAGCGAGACCCAGTACTTC.

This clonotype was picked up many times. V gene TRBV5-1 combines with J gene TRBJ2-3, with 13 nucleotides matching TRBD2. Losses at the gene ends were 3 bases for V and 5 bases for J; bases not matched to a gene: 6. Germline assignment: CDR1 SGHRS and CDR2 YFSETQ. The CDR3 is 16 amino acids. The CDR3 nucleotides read TGCGCCAGCAGCTCCGGGACTAGCGGGATTCAAGATACGCAGTATTTT. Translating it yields CASSSGTSGIQDTQYF.

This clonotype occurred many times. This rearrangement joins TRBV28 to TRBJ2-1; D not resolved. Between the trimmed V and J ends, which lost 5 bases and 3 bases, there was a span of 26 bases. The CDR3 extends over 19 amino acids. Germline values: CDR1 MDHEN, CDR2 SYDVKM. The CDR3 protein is CASSPPPRDGRRIYNEQFF. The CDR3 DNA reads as TGTGCCAGCAGTCCACCCCCACGCGATGGAAGGAGAATCTACAATGAGCAGTTCTTC.

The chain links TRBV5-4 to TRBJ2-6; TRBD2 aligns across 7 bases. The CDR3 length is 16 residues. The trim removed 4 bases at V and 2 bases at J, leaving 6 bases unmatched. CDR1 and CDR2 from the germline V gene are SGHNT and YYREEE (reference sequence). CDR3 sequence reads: CASSPVGGAGANVLTF. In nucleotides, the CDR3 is TGTGCCAGCAGCCCAGTTGGGGGGGCTGGGGCCAACGTCCTGACTTTC.

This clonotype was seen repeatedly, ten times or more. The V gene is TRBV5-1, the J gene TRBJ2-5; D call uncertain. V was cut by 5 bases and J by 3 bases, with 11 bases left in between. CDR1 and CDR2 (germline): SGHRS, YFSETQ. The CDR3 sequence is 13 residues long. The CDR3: CASSSPAKETQYF. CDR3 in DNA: TGCGCCAGCAGTAGTCCGGCGAAAGAGACCCAGTACTTC. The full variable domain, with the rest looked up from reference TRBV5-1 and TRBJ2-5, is KAGVTQTPRYLIKTRGQQVTLSCSPISGHRSVSWYQQTPGQGLQFLFEYFSETQRNKGNFPGRFSGRQFSNSRSEMNVSTLELGDSALYLCASSSPAKETQYFGPGTRLLVL.

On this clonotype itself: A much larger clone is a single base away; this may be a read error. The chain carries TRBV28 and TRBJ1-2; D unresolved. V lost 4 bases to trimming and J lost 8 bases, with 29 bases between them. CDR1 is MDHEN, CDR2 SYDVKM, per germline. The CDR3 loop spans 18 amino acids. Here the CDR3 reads CASSSPLGYRGGREGYTF. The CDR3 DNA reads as TGTGCCAGCAGTTCGCCCCTCGGTTATCGAGGAGGGCGAGAGGGCTACACCTTC.

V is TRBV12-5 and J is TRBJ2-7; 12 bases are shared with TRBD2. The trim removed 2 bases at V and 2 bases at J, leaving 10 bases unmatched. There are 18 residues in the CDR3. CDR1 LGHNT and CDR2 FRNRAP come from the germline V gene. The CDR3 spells CASGLFSHLAGGPYEQYF. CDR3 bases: TGTGCTAGTGGTTTGTTCTCTCATCTAGCGGGAGGGCCCTACGAGCAGTACTTC.

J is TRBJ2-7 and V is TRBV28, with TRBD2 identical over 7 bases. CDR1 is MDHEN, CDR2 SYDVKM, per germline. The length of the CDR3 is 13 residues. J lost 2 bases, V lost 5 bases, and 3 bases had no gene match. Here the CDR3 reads CASSTGGTYEQYF. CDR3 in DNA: TGTGCCAGCAGTACGGGGGGTACCTACGAGCAGTACTTC.

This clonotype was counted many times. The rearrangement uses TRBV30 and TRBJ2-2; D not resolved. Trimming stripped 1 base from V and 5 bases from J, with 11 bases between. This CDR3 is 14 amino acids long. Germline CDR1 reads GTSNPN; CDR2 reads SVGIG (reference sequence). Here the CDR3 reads CAWSAGLSTGELFF. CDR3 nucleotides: TGTGCCTGGAGTGCCGGTCTGTCGACCGGGGAGCTGTTTTTT.

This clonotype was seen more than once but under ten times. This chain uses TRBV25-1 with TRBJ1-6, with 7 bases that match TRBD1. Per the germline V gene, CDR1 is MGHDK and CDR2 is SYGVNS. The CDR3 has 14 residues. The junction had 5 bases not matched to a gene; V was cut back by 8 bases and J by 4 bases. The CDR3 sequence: CASGRDRYNSPLHF. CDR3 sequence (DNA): TGTGCCAGCGGACGGGACAGATATAATTCACCCCTCCACTTT.

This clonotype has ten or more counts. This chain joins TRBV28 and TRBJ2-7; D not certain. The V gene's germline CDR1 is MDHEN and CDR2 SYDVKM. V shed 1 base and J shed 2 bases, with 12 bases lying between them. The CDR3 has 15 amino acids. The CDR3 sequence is CASSLSVSGAYEQYF. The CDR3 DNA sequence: TGTGCCAGCAGTTTATCAGTGTCCGGAGCCTACGAGCAGTACTTC.

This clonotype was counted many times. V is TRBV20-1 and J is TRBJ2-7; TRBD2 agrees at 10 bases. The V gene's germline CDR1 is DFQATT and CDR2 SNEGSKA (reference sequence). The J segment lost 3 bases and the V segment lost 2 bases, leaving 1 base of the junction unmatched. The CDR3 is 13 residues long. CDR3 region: CSARLAGVYEQYF. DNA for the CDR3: TGCAGTGCTAGACTAGCGGGAGTCTACGAGCAGTACTTC.

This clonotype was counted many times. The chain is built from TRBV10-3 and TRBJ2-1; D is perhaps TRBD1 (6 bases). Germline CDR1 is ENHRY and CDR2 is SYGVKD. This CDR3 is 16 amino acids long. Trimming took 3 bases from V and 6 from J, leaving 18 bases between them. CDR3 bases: TGTGCCATCAGTGACATTGGAGGACAGTTGACCAATGAGCAGTTCTTC. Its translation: CAISDIGGQLTNEQFF.

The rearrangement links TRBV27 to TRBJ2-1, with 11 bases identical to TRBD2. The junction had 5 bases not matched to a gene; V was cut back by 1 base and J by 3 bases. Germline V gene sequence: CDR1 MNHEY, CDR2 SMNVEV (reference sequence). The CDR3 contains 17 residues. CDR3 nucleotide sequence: TGTGCCAGCAGTTTATATCCGGGGACTAGCGGCTACAATGAGCAGTTCTTC. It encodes CASSLYPGTSGYNEQFF.

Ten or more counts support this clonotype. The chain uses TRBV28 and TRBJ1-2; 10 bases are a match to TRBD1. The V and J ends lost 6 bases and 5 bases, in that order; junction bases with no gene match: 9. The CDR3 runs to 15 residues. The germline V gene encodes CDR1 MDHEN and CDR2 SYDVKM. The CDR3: CASSAPGQGNYGYTF. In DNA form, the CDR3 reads TGTGCCAGCAGCGCCCCGGGACAGGGGAATTATGGCTACACCTTC.